There are a few counts of the clone carrying this T cell receptor (beta chain). This entry is derived from a study of blood T cell repertoires in COVID-19. Study summary: COVID-19 samples, acute and convalescent, were from the United States, Italy and Spain. Sources were T cells, B-cell-depleted T cells, or PBMCs; the material itself was cDNA or gDNA.

Per the study methods: Reference gene primer amplification gave estimated nucleated cell counts. Measured with immunoSEQ multiplex PCR; TCRdb has only the in-frame clones, and not every one. V and J calls and clone size follow that table, whereas D and trimming were derived from the DNA. This sample has about 140,000 clones, with 75% to 85% found just once. Losses at the gene ends were 2 bases for V and 4 bases for J; bases not matched to a gene: 7. CDR3 length: 15 residues. Germline values: CDR1 SGHVS, CDR2 FQNEAQ. Sequencing used peripheral blood. This chain connects TRBV7-8 to TRBJ1-2; 7 bases line up with TRBD1. This receptor was taken from a woman aged 80 or over with active or convalescent COVID-19. The CDR3 is CASSLNRQGGYGYTF. CDR3 coding DNA: TGTGCCAGCAGCTTAAACCGACAGGGTGGCTATGGCTACACCTTC.